The present T cell receptor (beta chain) was sequenced within a study of control samples from healthy donors and cancer patients. Profiling relied on immunoSEQ multiplex PCR, and the TCRdb table lists in-frame clones only, not all of them. Among roughly 150,000 clones listed, roughly 93% were seen once. V was pared by 4 bases and J by 4 bases, with 13 bases between. This CDR3 is built from 14 residues. Germline lookup yields CDR1 SQVTM and CDR2 ANQGSEA. The TCR sequence derives from a man aged 45-65 years in good health. Sequencing was performed on blood. The gene calls are TRBV29-1 and TRBJ2-2; D may be TRBD1 (6 bases). CDR3 nucleotides: TGCAGCGTTGCAAGCCAGGGGCCCACCGGGGAGCTGTTTTTT. This gives the protein CSVASQGPTGELFF.